This T cell receptor beta chain is from a study of long-term antiretroviral therapy in people with HIV. One or more pre-ART and two or more post-ART PBMC samples were available from each donor. Notes on the study in general: Post-ART diversity increased but stayed below transplant donor controls. Controls showed broader CDR3 length ranges than did the HIV repertoires. Pre-ART expanded TRB clones stayed dominant throughout, though often decreasing after ART.

The germline V gene has CDR1 SGHRS and CDR2 YFSETQ. Trimming at V came to 3 bases and at J to 6 bases, leaving 10 bases not matched to a gene. CDR3 length: 16 residues. A remark on this clone: The antigen is not known.

The assay, immunoSEQ v3.0, was run at survey level. The method was immunoSEQ multiplex PCR; TCRdb's version includes in-frame clones alone and lacks a portion of them. The sample includes 21,000 or so clones, around 89% of them seen just once. V and J are TRBV5-1 and TRBJ2-1; 9 nucleotides match TRBD1. The material sequenced was unsorted PBMCs, taken 2.3 years after starting antiretroviral therapy. This receptor was obtained from a man between 60 and 70 years old with HIV. CDR3 amino acids: CASSSLTGTGFNEQFF. The CDR3 coding sequence is TGCGCCAGCAGCTCCCTTACCGGGACAGGGTTCAATGAGCAGTTCTTC.